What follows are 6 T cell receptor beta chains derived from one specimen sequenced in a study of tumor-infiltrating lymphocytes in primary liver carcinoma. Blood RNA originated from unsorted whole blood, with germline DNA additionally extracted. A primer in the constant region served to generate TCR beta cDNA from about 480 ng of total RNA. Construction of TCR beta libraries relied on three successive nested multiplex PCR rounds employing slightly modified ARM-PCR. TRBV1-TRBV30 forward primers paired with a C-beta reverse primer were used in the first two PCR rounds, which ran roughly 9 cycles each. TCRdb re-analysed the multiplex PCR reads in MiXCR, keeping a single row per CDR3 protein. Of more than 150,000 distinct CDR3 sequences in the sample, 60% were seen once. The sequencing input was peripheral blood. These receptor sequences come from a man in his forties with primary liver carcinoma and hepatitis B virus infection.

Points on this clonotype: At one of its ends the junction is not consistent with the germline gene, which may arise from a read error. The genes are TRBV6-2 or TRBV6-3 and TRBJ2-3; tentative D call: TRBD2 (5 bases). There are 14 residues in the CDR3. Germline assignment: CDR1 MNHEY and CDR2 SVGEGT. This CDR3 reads CASRPSLLEDTHYF. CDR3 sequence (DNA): TGTGCCAGCAGACCTAGCTTACTGGAGGATACGCACTATTTT.

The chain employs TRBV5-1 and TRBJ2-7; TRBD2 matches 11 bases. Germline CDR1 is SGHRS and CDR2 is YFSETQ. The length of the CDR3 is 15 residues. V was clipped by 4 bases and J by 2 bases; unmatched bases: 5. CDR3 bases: TGCGCCAGCAGCCGGTTAGCGGGAGGGCCCTACGAGCAGTACTTC. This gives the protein CASSRLAGGPYEQYF.

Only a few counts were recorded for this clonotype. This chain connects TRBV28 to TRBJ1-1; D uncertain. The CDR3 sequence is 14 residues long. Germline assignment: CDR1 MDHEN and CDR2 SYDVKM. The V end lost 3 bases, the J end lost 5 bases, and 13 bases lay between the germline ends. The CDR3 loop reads CASSFYSGHTEAFF. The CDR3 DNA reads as TGTGCCAGCAGTTTCTACAGTGGGCATACTGAAGCTTTCTTT.

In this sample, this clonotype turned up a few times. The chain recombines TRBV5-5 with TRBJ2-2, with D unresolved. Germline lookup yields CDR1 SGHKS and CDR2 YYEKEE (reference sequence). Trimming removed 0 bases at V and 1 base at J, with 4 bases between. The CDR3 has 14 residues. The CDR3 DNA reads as TGTGCCAGCAGCTTGGCGGGGAACACCGGGGAGCTGTTTTTT. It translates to CASSLAGNTGELFF.

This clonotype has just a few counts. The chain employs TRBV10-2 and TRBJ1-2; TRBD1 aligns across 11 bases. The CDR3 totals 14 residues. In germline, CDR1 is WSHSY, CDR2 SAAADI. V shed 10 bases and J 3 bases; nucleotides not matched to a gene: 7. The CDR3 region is CATSSGQGDYGYTF. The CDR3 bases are TGCGCCACCTCCTCGGGACAGGGGGACTATGGCTACACCTTC.

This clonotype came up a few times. The CDR3 nucleotides read TGTGCCAGCAGCAAACCAAGGTCGGACGAGCAGTACTTC. Its translation is CASSKPRSDEQYF. The chain links TRBV7-8 to TRBJ2-7; D unresolved. Germline CDR1 is SGHVS and CDR2 is FQNEAQ. This CDR3 is 13 amino acids long. Trimming shortened V by 5 bases and J by 5 bases, and 13 bases separated the two germline ends.